This T cell receptor (beta chain) was obtained from a study of cytomegalovirus exposure and HLA in healthy donors. PCR primers comprised 60 Vbeta and 13 Jbeta primers. Measured with immunoSEQ multiplex PCR; TCRdb has only the in-frame clones, and not every one. The sample holds about 160,000 clones; roughly four fifths are singletons and the top ten take 2.5% to 3.5%. This CDR3 has 12 residues. Germline CDR1 and CDR2: KGHSH and LQKENI. V shed 6 bases and J 5 bases; nucleotides not matched to a gene: 0. The sequence was collected from a woman in her fifties or sixties in good health and CMV-seropositive. The V call is TRBV18, the J call TRBJ1-4, with 7 bases that match TRBD1. Input material: PBMCs. The CDR3 sequence is CASSRGNEKLFF. CDR3 coding DNA: TGTGCCAGCTCCAGGGGGAATGAAAAACTGTTTTTT.